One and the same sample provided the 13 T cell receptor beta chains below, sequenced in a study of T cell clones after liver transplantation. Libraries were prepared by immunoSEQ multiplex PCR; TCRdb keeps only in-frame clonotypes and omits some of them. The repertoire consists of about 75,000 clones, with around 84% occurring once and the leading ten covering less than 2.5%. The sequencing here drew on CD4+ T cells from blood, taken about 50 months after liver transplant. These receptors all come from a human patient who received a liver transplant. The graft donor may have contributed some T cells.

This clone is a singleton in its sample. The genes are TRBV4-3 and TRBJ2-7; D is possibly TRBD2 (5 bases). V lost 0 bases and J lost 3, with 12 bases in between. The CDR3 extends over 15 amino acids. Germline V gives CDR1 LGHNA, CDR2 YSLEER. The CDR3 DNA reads TGCGCCAGCAGCCAAGAACTAGGAGTGATCTACGAGCAGTACTTC. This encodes CASSQELGVIYEQYF.

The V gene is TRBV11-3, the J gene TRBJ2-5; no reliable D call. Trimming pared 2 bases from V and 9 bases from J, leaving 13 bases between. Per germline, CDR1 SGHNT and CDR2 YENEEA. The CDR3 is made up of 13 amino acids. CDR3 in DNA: TGTGCCAGCAGCTTATCCCCAGGCCTGGCCCAGTACTTC. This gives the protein CASSLSPGLAQYF.

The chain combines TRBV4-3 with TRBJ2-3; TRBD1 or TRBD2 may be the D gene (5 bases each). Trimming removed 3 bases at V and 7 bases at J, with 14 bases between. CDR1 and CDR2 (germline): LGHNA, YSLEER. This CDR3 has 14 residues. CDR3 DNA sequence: TGCGCCAGCAGCCAGCACCTAGGGACGTATACGCAGTATTTT. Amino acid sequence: CASSQHLGTYTQYF.

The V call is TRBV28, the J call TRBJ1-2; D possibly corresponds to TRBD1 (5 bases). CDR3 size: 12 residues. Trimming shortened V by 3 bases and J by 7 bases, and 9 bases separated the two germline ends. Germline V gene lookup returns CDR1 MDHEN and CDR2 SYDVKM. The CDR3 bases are TGTGCCAGCAGTTTCCCGGGACGTGGCTACACCTTC. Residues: CASSFPGRGYTF.

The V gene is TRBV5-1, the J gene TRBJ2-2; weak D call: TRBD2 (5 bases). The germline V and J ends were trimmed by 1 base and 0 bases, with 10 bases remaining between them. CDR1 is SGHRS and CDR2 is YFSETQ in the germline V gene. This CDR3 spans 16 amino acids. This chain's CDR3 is CASSLSPGTNTGELFF. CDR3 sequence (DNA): TGCGCCAGCAGCTTGTCTCCCGGGACGAACACCGGGGAGCTGTTTTTT.

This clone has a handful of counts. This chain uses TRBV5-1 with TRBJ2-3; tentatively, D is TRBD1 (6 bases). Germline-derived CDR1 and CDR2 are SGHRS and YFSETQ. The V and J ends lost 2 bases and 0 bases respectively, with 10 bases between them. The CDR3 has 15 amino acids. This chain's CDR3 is CASSLQGSSTDTQYF. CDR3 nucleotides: TGCGCCAGCAGCTTACAGGGATCTAGCACAGATACGCAGTATTTT.

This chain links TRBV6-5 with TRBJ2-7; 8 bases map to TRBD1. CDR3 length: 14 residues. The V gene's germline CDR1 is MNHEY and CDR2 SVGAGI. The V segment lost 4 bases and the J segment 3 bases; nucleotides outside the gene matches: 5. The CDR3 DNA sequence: TGTGCCAGCAGTTCCAGGACAGGGAGCTACGAGCAGTACTTC. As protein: CASSSRTGSYEQYF.

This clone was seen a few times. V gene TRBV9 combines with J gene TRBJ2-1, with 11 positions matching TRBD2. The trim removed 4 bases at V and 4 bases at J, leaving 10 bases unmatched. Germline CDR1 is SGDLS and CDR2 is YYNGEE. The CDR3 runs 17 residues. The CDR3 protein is CASSFSPSGGIYNEQFF. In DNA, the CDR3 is TGTGCCAGCAGCTTCAGCCCTAGCGGGGGGATTTACAATGAGCAGTTCTTC. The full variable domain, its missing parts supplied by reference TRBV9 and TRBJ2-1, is DSGVTQTPKHLITATGQRVTLRCSPRSGDLSVYWYQQSLDQGLQFLIQYYNGEERAKGNILERFSAQQFPDLHSELNLSSLELGDSALYFCASSFSPSGGIYNEQFFGPGTRLTVL.

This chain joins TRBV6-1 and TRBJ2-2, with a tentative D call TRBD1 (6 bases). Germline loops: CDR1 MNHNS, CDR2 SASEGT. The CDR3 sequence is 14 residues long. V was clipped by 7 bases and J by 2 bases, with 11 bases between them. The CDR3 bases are TGTGCCAGCATCGAACAGGGCAACACCGGGGAGCTGTTTTTT. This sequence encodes CASIEQGNTGELFF.

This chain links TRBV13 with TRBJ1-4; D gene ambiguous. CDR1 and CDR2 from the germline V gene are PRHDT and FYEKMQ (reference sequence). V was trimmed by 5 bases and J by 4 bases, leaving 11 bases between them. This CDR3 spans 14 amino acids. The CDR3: CASSLGRVNEKLFF. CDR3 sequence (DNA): TGTGCCAGCAGCCTCGGACGGGTTAATGAAAAACTGTTTTTT. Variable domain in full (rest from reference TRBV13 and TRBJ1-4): AAGVIQSPRHLIKEKRETATLKCYPIPRHDTVYWYQQGPGQDPQFLISFYEKMQSDKGSIPDRFSAQQFSDYHSELNMSSLELGDSALYFCASSLGRVNEKLFFGSGTQLSVL.

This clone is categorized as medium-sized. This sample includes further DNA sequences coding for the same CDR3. The CDR3: CASSDSSRGTEAFF. The CDR3 DNA reads TGTGCCAGCAGTGACTCGTCCCGGGGCACTGAAGCTTTCTTT. V and J are TRBV6-4 and TRBJ1-1; D is undetermined. Trimming took 0 bases from V and 4 from J, leaving 9 bases between them. The CDR3 length is 14 residues. Germline V gene lookup returns CDR1 MRHNA and CDR2 SNTAGT.

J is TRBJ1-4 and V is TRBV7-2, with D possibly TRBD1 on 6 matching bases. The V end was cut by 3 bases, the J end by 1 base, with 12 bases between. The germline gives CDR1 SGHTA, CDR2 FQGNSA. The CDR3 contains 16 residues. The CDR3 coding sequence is TGTGCCAGCAGCTTTCGCAGGGGAGGAACTAATGAAAAACTGTTTTTT. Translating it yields CASSFRRGGTNEKLFF.

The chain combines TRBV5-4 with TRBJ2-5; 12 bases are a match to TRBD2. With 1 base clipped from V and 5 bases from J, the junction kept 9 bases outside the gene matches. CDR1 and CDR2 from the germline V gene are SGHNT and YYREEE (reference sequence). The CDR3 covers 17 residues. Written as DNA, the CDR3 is TGTGCCAGCAGCTTGTCCCCTAGCGGGGGGGCAGGTGAGACCCAGTACTTC. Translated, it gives CASSLSPSGGAGETQYF.